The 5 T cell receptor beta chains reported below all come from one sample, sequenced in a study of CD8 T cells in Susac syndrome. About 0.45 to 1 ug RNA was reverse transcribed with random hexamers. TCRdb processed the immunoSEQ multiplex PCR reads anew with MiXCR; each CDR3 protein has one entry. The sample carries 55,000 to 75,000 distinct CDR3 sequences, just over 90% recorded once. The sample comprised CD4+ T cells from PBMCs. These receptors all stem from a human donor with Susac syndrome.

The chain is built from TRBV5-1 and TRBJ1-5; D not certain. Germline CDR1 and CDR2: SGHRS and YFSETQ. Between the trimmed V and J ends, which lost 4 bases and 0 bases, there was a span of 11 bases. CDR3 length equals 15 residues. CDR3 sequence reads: CASSPSPSSNQPQHF. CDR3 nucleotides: TGCGCCAGCAGCCCATCGCCCAGTAGCAATCAGCCCCAGCATTTT.

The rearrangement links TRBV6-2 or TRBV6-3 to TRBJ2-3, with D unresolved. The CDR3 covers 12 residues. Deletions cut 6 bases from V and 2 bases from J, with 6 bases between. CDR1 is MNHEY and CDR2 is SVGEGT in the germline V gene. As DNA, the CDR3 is TGTGCCAGCAGGGACCTCACAGATACGCAGTATTTT. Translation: CASRDLTDTQYF.

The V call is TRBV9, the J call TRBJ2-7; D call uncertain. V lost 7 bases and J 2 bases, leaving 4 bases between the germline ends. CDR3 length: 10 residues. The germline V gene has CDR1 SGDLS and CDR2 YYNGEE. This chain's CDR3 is CASPAYEQYF. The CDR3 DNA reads TGTGCCAGCCCCGCCTACGAGCAGTACTTC.

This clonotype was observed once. The CDR3 DNA follows: TGTGCCAGCAGCTTAGGCCAGCAATCCGTATATGGCTACACCTTC. This codes for CASSLGQQSVYGYTF. The chain employs TRBV7-2 and TRBJ1-2; D not resolved. V was shortened by 1 base and J by 5 bases, with 14 bases between the two germline ends. CDR1 is SGHTA, CDR2 FQGNSA, per germline. The CDR3 spans 15 residues.

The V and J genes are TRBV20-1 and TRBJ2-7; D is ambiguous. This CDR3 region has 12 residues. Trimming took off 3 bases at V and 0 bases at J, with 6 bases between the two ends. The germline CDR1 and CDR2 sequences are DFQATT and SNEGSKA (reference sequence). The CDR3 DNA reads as TGCAGTGCTAGTGGCAGCTCCTACGAGCAGTACTTC. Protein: CSASGSSYEQYF.